This TCR beta chain was documented in a study of OX40 agonist ivuxolimab in advanced cancers. The CDR3 covers 18 residues. J lost 7 bases, V lost 3 bases, and 18 bases had no gene match. Germline V CDR1 and CDR2: MDHEN, SYDVKM. Systemic immunosuppression or a history of autoimmune disease excluded patients. Assay used: immunoSEQ multiplex PCR; TCRdb lists only in-frame clones, some missing. The repertoire has 60,000 to 70,000 clones, about four fifths of them found once; the top ten carry 5% to 6%. The J gene is TRBJ2-1, the V gene TRBV28, with 7 bases identical to TRBD2. The material sequenced was CD4+ or CD8+ T cells sorted from blood, taken in a trial of the OX40 agonist ivuxolimab. The sequence came from an adult with an advanced solid tumor such as melanoma, head and neck, liver or kidney cancer. The CDR3 DNA sequence: TGTGCCAGCAGTTTCCGGACCCTTGGGGAGGGCCGTAGAAATGAGCAGTTCTTC. Its translation: CASSFRTLGEGRRNEQFF.